A single sample gave rise to the 22 T cell receptor beta chains below, sequenced in a study of T cells in Graves' hyperthyroidism and ophthalmopathy. There were TCR beta CDR3 regions amplified from RNA transcripts. The primer set for the first-round RT-PCR of the TCR CDR3 was HTBI. TCRdb recomputed calls from the multiplex PCR reads with MiXCR, one row per CDR3 protein. In the table there are about 210,000 distinct CDR3 sequences, 17% of which are singletons. Sequencing was carried out using blood. The receptors shown here come from a man aged 50 to 59 with Graves' hyperthyroidism.

The chain links TRBV13 to TRBJ2-3; 16 bases are a match to TRBD2. V was pared by 1 base and J by 5 bases, with 3 bases of the junction left unmatched. CDR1 is PRHDT, CDR2 FYEKMQ, per germline (reference sequence). The CDR3 contains 17 residues. This CDR3 reads CASSLEGLAGGLDTQYF. The CDR3 DNA reads TGTGCCAGCAGCTTAGAGGGACTAGCGGGAGGGTTAGATACGCAGTATTTT.

The chain carries TRBV28 and TRBJ2-7; possible D gene TRBD2, 6 bases. The CDR3 is 16 residues long. In germline, CDR1 is MDHEN, CDR2 SYDVKM. V lost 6 bases, J lost 0 bases, and 18 bases lay in between. CDR3 DNA sequence: TGTGCCAGCAGGCCTAAGGAGCGGGCGGGCTCCTACGAGCAGTACTTC. Protein product: CASRPKERAGSYEQYF.

This clonotype has just one count. The chain joins TRBV20-1 to TRBJ2-1, with a weak D call TRBD2 (7 bases). This CDR3 has 16 residues. Germline CDR1 and CDR2: DFQATT and SNEGSKA (reference sequence). V was pared by 5 bases and J by 3 bases, with 20 bases between. CDR3 protein: CSAPQGSAGDYNEQFF. CDR3 nucleotide sequence: TGCAGTGCTCCCCAGGGGTCGGCGGGAGACTACAATGAGCAGTTCTTC.

This clonotype has more than one count but fewer than ten. This sequence joins TRBV6-6 and TRBJ1-2; D may be TRBD1 (5 bases). Trimming left V 0 bases short and J 5 bases short, with 13 bases between. Germline CDR1 is MNHNY and CDR2 is SVGAGI (reference sequence). CDR3 length: 15 amino acids. The CDR3 DNA follows: TGTGCCAGCAGTTACTCACCGCGGGGGTGGTATGGCTACACCTTC. This encodes CASSYSPRGWYGYTF.

This clonotype was observed many times. The rearrangement joins TRBV5-1 to TRBJ2-7; D unresolved. The length of the CDR3 is 14 residues. Germline-derived CDR1 and CDR2 are SGHRS and YFSETQ. The V and J ends lost 6 bases and 2 bases respectively, with 15 bases between them. CDR3 loop: CASTRDGQTYEQYF. CDR3 in DNA: TGCGCCAGCACCCGAGATGGCCAGACCTACGAGCAGTACTTC. Full variable domain (outside the CDR3, taken from reference TRBV5-1 and TRBJ2-7): KAGVTQTPRYLIKTRGQQVTLSCSPISGHRSVSWYQQTPGQGLQFLFEYFSETQRNKGNFPGRFSGRQFSNSRSEMNVSTLELGDSALYLCASTRDGQTYEQYFGPGTRLTVT.

Ten or more counts support this clonotype. This sequence joins TRBV5-5 and TRBJ2-7, with 11 bases that match TRBD1. The CDR3 runs to 16 residues. J lost 7 bases, V lost 3 bases, and 12 bases had no gene match. Germline CDR1 reads SGHKS; CDR2 reads YYEKEE (reference sequence). The CDR3 bases are TGTGCCAGCAGCTGGGGCCCGGGACAGGGGGTATATGAGCAGTACTTC. Protein: CASSWGPGQGVYEQYF.

The genes are TRBV5-5 and TRBJ1-1; no reliable D call. The germline V gene encodes CDR1 SGHKS and CDR2 YYEKEE (reference sequence). This CDR3 comprises 15 residues. Between the trimmed V and J ends, which lost 2 bases and 4 bases, there was a span of 15 bases. CDR3 nucleotide sequence: TGTGCCAGCAGCTTAATTCCAGGATCGACCACTGAAGCTTTCTTT. This translates into CASSLIPGSTTEAFF.

This rearrangement joins TRBV7-9 to TRBJ2-7; the D gene is possibly TRBD1 (6 bases). V was clipped by 7 bases and J by 2 bases, with 12 bases between them. The CDR3 consists of 13 residues. Germline values: CDR1 SEHNR, CDR2 FQNEAQ (reference sequence). The CDR3 DNA reads TGTGCCAGCAACGAACAGGGTACCTACGAGCAGTACTTC. Translated: CASNEQGTYEQYF. The full variable domain, rest sourced from reference TRBV7-9 and TRBJ2-7, is DTGVSQNPRHKITKRGQNVTFRCDPISEHNRLYWYRQTLGQGPEFLTYFQNEAQLEKSRLLSDRFSAERPKGSFSTLEIQRTEQGDSAMYLCASNEQGTYEQYFGPGTRLTVT.

This clonotype was seen repeatedly, ten times or more. J is TRBJ2-1 and V is TRBV30; a possible D gene is TRBD2 (5 bases). This CDR3 is built from 11 residues. In germline, CDR1 is GTSNPN, CDR2 SVGIG (reference sequence). Trimming pared 3 bases from V and 6 bases from J, leaving 6 bases between. The CDR3 here is CAWRLVNEQFF. The CDR3 DNA is TGTGCCTGGAGACTAGTCAATGAGCAGTTCTTC.

At least ten counts were recorded for this clonotype. This sequence joins TRBV11-2 and TRBJ1-1, with a possible D match to TRBD1 (5 bases). Trimming removed 6 bases at V and 1 base at J, with 18 bases between. This CDR3 comprises 16 residues. The germline V gene has CDR1 SGHAT and CDR2 FQNNGV. The CDR3 sequence is CASRRSGRARNTEAFF. The CDR3 DNA follows: TGTGCCAGCAGGAGGTCGGGCAGGGCGAGGAACACTGAAGCTTTCTTT.

This clonotype was recorded at least ten times. The V call is TRBV28, the J call TRBJ2-3; D gene unclear. V lost 5 bases and J 1 base, leaving 10 bases between the germline ends. The germline gives CDR1 MDHEN, CDR2 SYDVKM. This CDR3 has 14 amino acids. The CDR3 here is CASSPPDRTDTQYF. The CDR3 nucleotides are TGTGCCAGCAGTCCCCCTGATCGCACAGATACGCAGTATTTT.

This clonotype showed up just a few times. The V call is TRBV6-2 or TRBV6-3, the J call TRBJ1-5; D uncertain. The CDR3 totals 13 residues. V was shortened by 7 bases and J by 6 bases, with 13 bases between the two germline ends. The germline V gene has CDR1 MNHEY and CDR2 SVGEGT. The CDR3 nucleotides read TGTGCCAGCACCCCCTGGAGAGGTCAGCCCCAGCATTTT. Translation: CASTPWRGQPQHF.

This clonotype was counted at least ten times. The chain uses TRBV11-2 and TRBJ2-1; D may correspond to TRBD1 or TRBD2 (5 bases each). The CDR3 loop spans 14 amino acids. Trimming left V 5 bases short and J 6 bases short, with 14 bases between. Germline CDR1 SGHAT, CDR2 FQNNGV. The CDR3 spells CASSGFHGGNEQFF. The CDR3 coding sequence is TGTGCCAGCAGCGGCTTCCATGGGGGCAATGAGCAGTTCTTC.

V gene TRBV27 combines with J gene TRBJ2-7; D ambiguous. The CDR3 is 14 amino acids. V gave up 0 bases and J gave up 2 bases, with 8 bases separating them. Germline V gene lookup returns CDR1 MNHEY and CDR2 SMNVEV (reference sequence). DNA for the CDR3: TGTGCCAGCAGTTTATCGGGCGGACCCTACGAGCAGTACTTC. Protein sequence: CASSLSGGPYEQYF.

This clonotype was seen ten or more times. The chain carries TRBV20-1 and TRBJ2-1; 10 bases are a match to TRBD2. This CDR3 contains 16 residues. CDR1 is DFQATT and CDR2 is SNEGSKA in the germline V gene (reference sequence). J lost 3 bases, V lost 3 bases, and 8 bases had no gene match. This CDR3 reads CSARNLAGEGYNEQFF. As DNA, the CDR3 is TGCAGTGCTAGGAATCTAGCGGGAGAAGGCTACAATGAGCAGTTCTTC.

The J gene is TRBJ2-7, the V gene TRBV10-2, with a possible D match to TRBD1 (6 bases). The CDR3 totals 13 residues. V was cut by 4 bases and J by 7 bases, with 14 bases left in between. Germline V lookup: CDR1 WSHSY, CDR2 SAAADI. The CDR3 DNA reads as TGCGCCAGCAGTGGTACAGGGACCGGGGAGCAGTACTTC. Its protein is CASSGTGTGEQYF.

The chain employs TRBV6-1 and TRBJ1-3, with D perhaps TRBD1 (6 bases). The V gene lost 2 bases and the J gene lost 8 bases, with 10 bases spanning the gap. CDR3 length: 13 residues. Germline values: CDR1 MNHNS, CDR2 SASEGT. CDR3 bases: TGTGCCAGCAGTGAACGCAGGGGTTACACCATATATTTT. Translating it yields CASSERRGYTIYF.

Ten or more counts support this clonotype. The rearrangement joins TRBV18 to TRBJ2-7, with 7 bases lining up with TRBD2. CDR3 length: 15 residues. The germline V gene has CDR1 KGHSH and CDR2 LQKENI. V was pared by 3 bases and J by 4 bases, with 9 bases of the junction left unmatched. As DNA, the CDR3 is TGTGCCAGCTCACCCGCGGCTAGCGGAGTATACGAGCAGTACTTC. It yields the protein CASSPAASGVYEQYF.

The chain links TRBV3-1 to TRBJ1-6; D may be TRBD1 (6 bases). V shed 1 base and J shed 7 bases, with 11 bases lying between them. The CDR3 runs 15 residues. The germline CDR1 and CDR2 sequences are LGHDT and YNNKEL (reference sequence). The CDR3 is CASSQVQGSNSPLHF. The CDR3, as DNA: TGTGCCAGCAGCCAAGTGCAGGGGAGCAATTCACCCCTCCACTTT.

In its sample, this clonotype was seen a few times. This rearrangement joins TRBV9 to TRBJ2-1; 7 bases fit TRBD2. V trimming: 4 bases; J trimming: 7 bases; junction bases outside the gene matches: 11. The CDR3 has 15 amino acids. Germline V gene lookup returns CDR1 SGDLS and CDR2 YYNGEE. The CDR3 loop is CASSPGGRLGNEQFF. In nucleotides, the CDR3 is TGTGCCAGCAGCCCGGGGGGTCGGTTAGGGAATGAGCAGTTCTTC.

This clonotype was observed a handful of times. The rearrangement uses TRBV7-2 and TRBJ1-1, with 7 bases aligning to TRBD1. This CDR3 has 15 residues. The germline V gene has CDR1 SGHTA and CDR2 FQGNSA. Losses at the gene ends were 3 bases for V and 4 bases for J; bases not matched to a gene: 8. Here the CDR3 reads CASSFKGASGTEAFF. As DNA, the CDR3 is TGTGCCAGCAGCTTTAAGGGGGCCTCGGGCACTGAAGCTTTCTTT.

CDR3 loop: CSARVIGTDTQYF. As DNA, the CDR3 is TGCAGTGCTAGAGTTATTGGCACAGATACGCAGTATTTT. The gene calls are TRBV20-1 and TRBJ2-3; no clear D gene. This CDR3 comprises 13 residues. Germline CDR1 reads DFQATT; CDR2 reads SNEGSKA (reference sequence). V gave up 1 base and J gave up 1 base, with 6 bases separating them.